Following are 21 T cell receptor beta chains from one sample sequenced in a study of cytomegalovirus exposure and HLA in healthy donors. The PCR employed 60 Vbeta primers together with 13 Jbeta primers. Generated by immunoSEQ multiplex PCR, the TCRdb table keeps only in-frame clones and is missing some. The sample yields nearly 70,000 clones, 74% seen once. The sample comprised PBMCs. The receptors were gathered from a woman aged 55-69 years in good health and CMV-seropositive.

The CDR3 spells CASSLTGTGGYNTEAFF. In nucleotides, the CDR3 is TGCGCCAGCAGCTTGACCGGGACAGGTGGGTATAACACTGAAGCTTTCTTT. V and J are TRBV5-1 and TRBJ1-1, with TRBD1 identical over 8 bases. The V gene's germline CDR1 is SGHRS and CDR2 YFSETQ. The V segment lost 1 base and the J segment 2 bases; nucleotides outside the gene matches: 10. The CDR3 loop spans 17 amino acids.

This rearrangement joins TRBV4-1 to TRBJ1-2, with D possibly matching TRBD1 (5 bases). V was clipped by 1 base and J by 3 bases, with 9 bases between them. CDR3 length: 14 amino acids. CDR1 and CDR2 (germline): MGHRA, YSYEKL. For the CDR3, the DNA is TGCGCCAGCAGCCAAGTAGGGGCTTACTATGGCTACACCTTC. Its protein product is CASSQVGAYYGYTF.

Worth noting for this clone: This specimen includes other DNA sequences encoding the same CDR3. Written as DNA, the CDR3 is TGCAGCGTGTCGGGCGGGGGGGAGACCCAGTACTTC. It encodes CSVSGGGETQYF. The chain combines TRBV29-1 with TRBJ2-5; the match to TRBD2 covers 8 bases. Looked up from germline, CDR1 is SQVTM and CDR2 is ANQGSEA. The junction had 5 bases not matched to a gene; V was cut back by 6 bases and J by 5 bases. The CDR3 consists of 12 residues.

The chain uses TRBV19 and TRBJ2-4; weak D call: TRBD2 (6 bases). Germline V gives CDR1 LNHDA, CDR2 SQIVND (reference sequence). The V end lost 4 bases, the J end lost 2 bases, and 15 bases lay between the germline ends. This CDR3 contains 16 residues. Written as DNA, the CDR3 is TGTGCCAGTAGTAGGGCATTCGGGGGATCCAAAAACATTCAGTACTTC. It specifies CASSRAFGGSKNIQYF.

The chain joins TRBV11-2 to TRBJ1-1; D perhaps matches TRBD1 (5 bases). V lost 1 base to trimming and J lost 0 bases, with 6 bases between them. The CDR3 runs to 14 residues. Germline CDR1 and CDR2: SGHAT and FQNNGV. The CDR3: CASSLGQLNTEAFF. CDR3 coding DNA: TGTGCCAGCAGCTTAGGACAGCTGAACACTGAAGCTTTCTTT.

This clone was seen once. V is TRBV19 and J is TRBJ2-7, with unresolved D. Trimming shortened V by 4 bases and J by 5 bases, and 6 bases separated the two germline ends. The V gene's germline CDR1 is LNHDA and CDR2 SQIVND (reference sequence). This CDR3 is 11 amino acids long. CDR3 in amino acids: CASSTGNEQYF. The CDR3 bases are TGTGCCAGTAGTACAGGTAACGAGCAGTACTTC.

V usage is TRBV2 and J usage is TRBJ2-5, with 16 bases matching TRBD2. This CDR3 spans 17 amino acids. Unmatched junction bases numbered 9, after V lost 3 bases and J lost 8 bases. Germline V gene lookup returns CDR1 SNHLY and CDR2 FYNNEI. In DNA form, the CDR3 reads TGTGCCAGCAGTGAGGGGACTAGCGGGGGGGCCGGGAAAACCCAGTACTTC. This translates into CASSEGTSGGAGKTQYF.

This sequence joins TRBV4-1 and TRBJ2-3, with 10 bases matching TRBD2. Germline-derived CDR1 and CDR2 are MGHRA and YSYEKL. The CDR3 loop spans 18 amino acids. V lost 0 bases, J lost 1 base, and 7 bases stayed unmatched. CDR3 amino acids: CASSQDFGAGGGTDTQYF. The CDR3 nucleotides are TGCGCCAGCAGCCAAGATTTCGGAGCGGGGGGGGGCACAGATACGCAGTATTTT.

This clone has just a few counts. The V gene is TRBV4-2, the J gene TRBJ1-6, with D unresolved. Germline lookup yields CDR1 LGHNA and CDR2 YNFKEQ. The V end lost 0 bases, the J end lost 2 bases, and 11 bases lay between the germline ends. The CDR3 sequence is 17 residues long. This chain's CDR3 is CASSQDVGGTYNSPLHF. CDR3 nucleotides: TGTGCCAGCAGCCAAGACGTCGGAGGGACCTATAATTCACCCCTCCACTTT.

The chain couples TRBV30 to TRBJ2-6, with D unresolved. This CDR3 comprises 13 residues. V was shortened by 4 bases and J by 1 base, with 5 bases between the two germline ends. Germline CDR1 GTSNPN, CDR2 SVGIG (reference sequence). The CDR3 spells CAWTMSGANVLTF. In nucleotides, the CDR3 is TGTGCCTGGACAATGTCTGGGGCCAACGTCCTGACTTTC.

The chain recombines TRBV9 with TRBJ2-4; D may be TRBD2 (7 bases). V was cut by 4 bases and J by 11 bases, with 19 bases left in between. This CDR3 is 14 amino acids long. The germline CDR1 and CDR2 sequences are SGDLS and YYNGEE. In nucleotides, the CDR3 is TGTGCCAGCAGCACCGAGTCGGTGCGGGGGCTTCAGTACTTC. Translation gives CASSTESVRGLQYF.

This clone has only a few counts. The CDR3 loop is CASSEHRVDEQYF. The CDR3 DNA reads TGTGCCAGCAGTGAACATCGCGTCGACGAGCAGTACTTC. V and J are TRBV6-1 and TRBJ2-7; no clear D gene. The germline V gene encodes CDR1 MNHNS and CDR2 SASEGT. The V end lost 2 bases, the J end lost 5 bases, and 10 bases lay between the germline ends. CDR3 length: 13 residues.

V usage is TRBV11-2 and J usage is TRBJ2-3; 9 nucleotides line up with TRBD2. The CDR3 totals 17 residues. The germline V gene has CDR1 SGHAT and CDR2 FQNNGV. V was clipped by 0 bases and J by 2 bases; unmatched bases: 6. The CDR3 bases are TGTGCCAGCAGCTTAGATGGGCTAGCGGGGAACACAGATACGCAGTATTTT. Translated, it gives CASSLDGLAGNTDTQYF. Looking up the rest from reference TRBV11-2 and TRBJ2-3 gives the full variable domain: EAGVAQSPRYKIIEKRQSVAFWCNPISGHATLYWYQQILGQGPKLLIQFQNNGVVDDSQLPKDRFSAERLKGVDSTLKIQPAKLEDSAVYLCASSLDGLAGNTDTQYFGPGTRLTVL.

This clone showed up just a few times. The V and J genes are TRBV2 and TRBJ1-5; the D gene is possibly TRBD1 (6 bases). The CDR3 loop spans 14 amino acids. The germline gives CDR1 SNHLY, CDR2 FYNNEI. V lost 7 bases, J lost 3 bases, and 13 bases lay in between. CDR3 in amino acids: CASKGDGFNQPQHF. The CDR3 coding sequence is TGTGCCAGCAAGGGGGACGGATTCAATCAGCCCCAGCATTTT.

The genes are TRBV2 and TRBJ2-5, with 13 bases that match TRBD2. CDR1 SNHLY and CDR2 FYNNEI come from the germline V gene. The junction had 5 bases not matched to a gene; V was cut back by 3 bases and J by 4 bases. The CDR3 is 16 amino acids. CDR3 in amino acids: CASSDGTSGEGETQYF. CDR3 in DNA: TGTGCCAGCAGTGATGGGACTAGCGGGGAGGGAGAGACCCAGTACTTC.

The CDR3 sequence is CASSIGTAGINQPQHF. The CDR3 bases are TGTGCCAGTAGTATAGGCACTGCAGGGATAAATCAGCCCCAGCATTTT. The chain couples TRBV19 to TRBJ1-5, with a tentative D call TRBD1 (5 bases). CDR3 size: 16 residues. Germline CDR1 is LNHDA and CDR2 is SQIVND (reference sequence). V shed 1 base and J shed 4 bases, with 14 bases lying between them. The full variable domain, rest sourced from reference TRBV19 and TRBJ1-5, is DGGITQSPKYLFRKEGQNVTLSCEQNLNHDAMYWYRQDPGQGLRLIYYSQIVNDFQKGDIAEGYSVSREKKESFPLTVTSAQKNPTAFYLCASSIGTAGINQPQHFGDGTRLSIL.

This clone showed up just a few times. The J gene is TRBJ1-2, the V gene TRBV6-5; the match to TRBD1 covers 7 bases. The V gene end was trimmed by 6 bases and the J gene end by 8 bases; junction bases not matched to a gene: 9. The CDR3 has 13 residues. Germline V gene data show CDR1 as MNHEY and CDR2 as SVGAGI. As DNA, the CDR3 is TGTGCCAGCAGGTCCCCGACAGGGAGCGGCTACACCTTC. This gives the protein CASRSPTGSGYTF.

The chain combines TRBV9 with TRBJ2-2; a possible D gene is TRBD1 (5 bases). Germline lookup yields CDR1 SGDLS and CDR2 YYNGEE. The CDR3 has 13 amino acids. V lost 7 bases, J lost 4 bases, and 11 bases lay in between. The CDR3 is CASGAAPTGELFF. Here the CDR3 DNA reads TGTGCCAGCGGGGCCGCCCCCACCGGGGAGCTGTTTTTT. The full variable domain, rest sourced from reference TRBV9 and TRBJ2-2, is DSGVTQTPKHLITATGQRVTLRCSPRSGDLSVYWYQQSLDQGLQFLIQYYNGEERAKGNILERFSAQQFPDLHSELNLSSLELGDSALYFCASGAAPTGELFFGEGSRLTVL.

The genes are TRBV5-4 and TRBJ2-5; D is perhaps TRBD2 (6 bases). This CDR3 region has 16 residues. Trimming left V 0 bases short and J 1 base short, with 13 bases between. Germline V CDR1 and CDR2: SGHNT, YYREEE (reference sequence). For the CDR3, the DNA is TGTGCCAGCAGCTTGGCCGGCGGAGGGACCCAAGAGACCCAGTACTTC. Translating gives CASSLAGGGTQETQYF.

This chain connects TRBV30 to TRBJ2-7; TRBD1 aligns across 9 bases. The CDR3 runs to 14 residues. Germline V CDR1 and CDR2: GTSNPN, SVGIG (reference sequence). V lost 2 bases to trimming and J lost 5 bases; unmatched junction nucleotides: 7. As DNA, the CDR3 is TGTGCCTGGAGTAGGGGGACAGGGACCAACGAGCAGTACGTC. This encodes CAWSRGTGTNEQYV.

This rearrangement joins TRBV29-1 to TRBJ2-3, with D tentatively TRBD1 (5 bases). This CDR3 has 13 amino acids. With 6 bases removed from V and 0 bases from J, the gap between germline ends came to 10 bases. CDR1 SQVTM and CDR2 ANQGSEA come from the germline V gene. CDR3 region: CSVLGASTDTQYF. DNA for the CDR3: TGCAGCGTCCTAGGGGCGAGCACAGATACGCAGTATTTT.